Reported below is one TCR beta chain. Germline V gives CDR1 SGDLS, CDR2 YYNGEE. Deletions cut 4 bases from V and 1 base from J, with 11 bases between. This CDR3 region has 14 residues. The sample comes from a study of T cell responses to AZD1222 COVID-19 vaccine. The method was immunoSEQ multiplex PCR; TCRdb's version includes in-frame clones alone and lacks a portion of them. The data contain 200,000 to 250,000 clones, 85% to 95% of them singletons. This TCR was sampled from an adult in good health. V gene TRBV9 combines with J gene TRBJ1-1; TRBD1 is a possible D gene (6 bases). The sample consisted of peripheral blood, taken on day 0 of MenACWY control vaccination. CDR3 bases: TGTGCCAGCAGCCCCAGGGGCGAGAACACTGAAGCTTTCTTT. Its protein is CASSPRGENTEAFF.